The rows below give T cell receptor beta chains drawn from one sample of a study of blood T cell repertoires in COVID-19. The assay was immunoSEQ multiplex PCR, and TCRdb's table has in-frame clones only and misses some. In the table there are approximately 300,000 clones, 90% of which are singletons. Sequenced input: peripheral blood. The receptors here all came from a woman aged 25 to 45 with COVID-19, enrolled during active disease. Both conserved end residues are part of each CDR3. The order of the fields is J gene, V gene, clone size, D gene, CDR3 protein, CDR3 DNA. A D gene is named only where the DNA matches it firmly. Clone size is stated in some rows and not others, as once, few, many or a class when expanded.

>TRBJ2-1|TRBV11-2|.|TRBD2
CASSSTFSGSSYNEQFF
TGTGCCAGCAGCTCGACCTTTAGCGGGAGCTCCTACAATGAGCAGTTCTTC
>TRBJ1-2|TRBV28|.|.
CASSLSNWGEDGYTF
TGTGCCAGCAGTTTATCCAACTGGGGCGAGGATGGCTACACCTTC
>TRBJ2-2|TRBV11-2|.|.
CASSFVATGELFF
TGTGCCAGCAGCTTTGTAGCCACCGGGGAGCTGTTTTTT
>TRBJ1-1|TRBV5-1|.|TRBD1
CASTEQGAEAFF
TGCGCCAGCACCGAACAGGGGGCTGAAGCTTTCTTT
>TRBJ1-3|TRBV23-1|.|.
CASSQVGVTSGNTIYF
TGCGCCAGCAGTCAAGTAGGGGTAACGTCTGGAAACACCATATATTTT
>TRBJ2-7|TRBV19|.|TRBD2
CASNSGRAEQYF
TGTGCCAGTAACAGCGGGAGGGCGGAGCAGTACTTC
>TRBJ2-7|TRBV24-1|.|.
CAIQDRKTYEQYF
TGTGCCATCCAAGACAGGAAAACCTACGAGCAGTACTTC
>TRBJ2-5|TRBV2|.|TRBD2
CASSGGVGETQYF
TGTGCCAGCAGCGGGGGGGTCGGGGAGACCCAGTACTTC
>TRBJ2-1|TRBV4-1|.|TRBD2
CASSQVREGSYNEQFF
TGCGCCAGCAGCCAAGTGAGGGAGGGTTCCTACAATGAGCAGTTCTTC
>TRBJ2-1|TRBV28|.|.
CASSLAGSKNEQFF
TGTGCCAGCAGTTTGGCGGGATCGAAAAATGAGCAGTTCTTC
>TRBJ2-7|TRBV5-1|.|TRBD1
CASSFRTGPTYEQYF
TGCGCCAGCAGCTTCCGGACAGGGCCCACCTACGAGCAGTACTTC
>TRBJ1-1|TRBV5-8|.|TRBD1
CASSSGQGDSSRAFF
TGTGCCAGCAGCTCGGGACAGGGGGATTCAAGTCGAGCTTTCTTT
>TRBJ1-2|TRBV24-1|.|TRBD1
CATSDPRTGGGGGYTF
TGTGCCACCAGTGATCCACGGACAGGGGGCGGGGGCGGCTACACCTTC
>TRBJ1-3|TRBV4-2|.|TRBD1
CASSQDGGSGTGGINTIYF
TGTGCCAGCAGCCAAGATGGGGGATCCGGTACAGGGGGTATCAACACCATATATTTT
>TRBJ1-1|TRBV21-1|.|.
CASSKTPLNTEAFF
TGTGCCAGCAGCAAAACCCCTCTAAACACTGAAGCTTTCTTT
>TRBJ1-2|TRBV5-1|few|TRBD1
CASYEGSGGNYGYTF
TGCGCCAGCTATGAAGGGTCAGGGGGTAACTATGGCTACACCTTC
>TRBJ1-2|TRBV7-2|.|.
CASSLAGPYYGYTF
TGTGCCAGCAGCTTAGCGGGGCCCTACTATGGCTACACCTTC
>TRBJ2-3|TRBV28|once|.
CASRQGGASTDTQYF
TGTGCCAGCAGACAAGGGGGGGCTAGCACAGATACGCAGTATTTT
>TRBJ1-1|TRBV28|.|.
CASTYAGNTEAFF
TGTGCCAGCACATATGCGGGGAACACTGAAGCTTTCTTT
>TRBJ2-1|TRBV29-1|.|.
CSVGEASYNEQFF
TGCAGCGTTGGGGAGGCTAGCTACAATGAGCAGTTCTTC
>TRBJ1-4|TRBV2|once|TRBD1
CASSVDRVGTNEKLFF
TGTGCCAGCAGTGTGGACAGGGTCGGAACTAATGAAAAACTGTTTTTT
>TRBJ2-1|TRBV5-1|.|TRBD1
CASSSGQGALGDYNEQFF
TGCGCCAGCAGCTCCGGACAGGGTGCCCTGGGTGACTACAATGAGCAGTTCTTC
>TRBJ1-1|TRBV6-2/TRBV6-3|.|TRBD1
CASSQGQNTEAFF
TGTGCCAGCAGTCAGGGACAGAATACTGAAGCTTTCTTT
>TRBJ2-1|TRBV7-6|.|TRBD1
CASSLGTGIYNEQFF
TGTGCCAGCAGCTTAGGGACAGGGATCTACAATGAGCAGTTCTTC
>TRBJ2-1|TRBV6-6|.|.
CASSYDTGNYEQFF
TGTGCCAGCAGTTACGACACAGGGAATTATGAGCAGTTCTTC
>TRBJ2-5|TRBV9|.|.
CASSVGELEETQYF
TGTGCCAGCAGCGTAGGGGAGCTGGAGGAGACCCAGTACTTC
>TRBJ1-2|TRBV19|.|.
CASSIRVDYGYTF
TGTGCCAGTAGTATCAGGGTGGACTATGGCTACACCTTC
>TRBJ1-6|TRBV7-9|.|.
CATARGSGNSPLHF
TGTGCCACCGCCCGCGGGAGCGGTAATTCACCCCTCCACTTT
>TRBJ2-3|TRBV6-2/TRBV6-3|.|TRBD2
CASSYPRTSGGRSTDTQYF
TGTGCCAGCAGTTACCCTCGGACTAGCGGGGGGCGCAGCACAGATACGCAGTATTTT
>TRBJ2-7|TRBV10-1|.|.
CASSESGRGTYEQYF
TGCGCCAGCAGTGAGTCGGGGCGGGGTACCTACGAGCAGTACTTC
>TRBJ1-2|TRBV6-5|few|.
CASSYSISGGYTF
TGTGCCAGCAGTTACTCGATATCGGGTGGCTACACCTTC
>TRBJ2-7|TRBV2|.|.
CASSRSLNEQYF
TGTGCCAGCAGCCGGTCCCTGAACGAGCAGTACTTC
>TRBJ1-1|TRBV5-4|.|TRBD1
CASSRNRGGNTEAFF
TGTGCCAGCAGCCGTAACAGGGGAGGGAACACTGAAGCTTTCTTT
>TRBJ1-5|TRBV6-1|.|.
CASSEEGGQPQHF
TGTGCCAGCAGTGAGGAGGGTGGCCAGCCCCAGCATTTT
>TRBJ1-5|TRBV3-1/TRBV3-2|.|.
CASSQATGEDQPQHF
TGTGCCAGCAGCCAGGCGACAGGTGAGGATCAGCCCCAGCATTTT
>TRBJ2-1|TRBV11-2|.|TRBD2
CASRTSGYEQFF
TGTGCCAGCCGAACTAGCGGCTATGAGCAGTTCTTC
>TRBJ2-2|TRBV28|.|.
CASSLSRWELFF
TGTGCCAGCAGTTTGAGCCGGTGGGAGCTGTTTTTT
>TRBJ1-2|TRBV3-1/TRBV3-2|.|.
CASSQDYRGDGYTF
TGTGCCAGCAGCCAAGATTATCGGGGGGATGGCTACACCTTC
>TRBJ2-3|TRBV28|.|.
CASMKGVADTQYF
TGTGCCAGCATGAAGGGGGTCGCAGATACGCAGTATTTT
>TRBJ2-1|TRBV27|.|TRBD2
CASSFAGGSDEQFF
TGTGCCAGCAGTTTTGCGGGAGGTAGCGATGAGCAGTTCTTC
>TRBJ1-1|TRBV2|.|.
CASIREYTEAFF
TGTGCCAGCATCCGGGAGTACACTGAAGCTTTCTTT
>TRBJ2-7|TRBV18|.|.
CASSPPSQGSYEQYF
TGTGCCAGCTCACCACCATCTCAGGGTTCCTACGAGCAGTACTTC
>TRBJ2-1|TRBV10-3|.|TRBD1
CAIRGTGGYNEQFF
TGTGCCATCAGGGGGACAGGGGGTTACAATGAGCAGTTCTTC
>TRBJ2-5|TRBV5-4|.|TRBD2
CASSFLTGAGIETQYF
TGTGCCAGCAGCTTCCTGACGGGAGCGGGAATAGAGACCCAGTACTTC
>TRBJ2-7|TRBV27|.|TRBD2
CASNPRAHNGGEQYF
TGTGCCAGCAACCCCCGGGCACACAACGGGGGGGAGCAGTACTTC
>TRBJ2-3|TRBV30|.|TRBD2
CAWSAGTSGVTDTQYF
TGTGCCTGGAGTGCCGGGACTAGCGGGGTAACAGATACGCAGTATTTT
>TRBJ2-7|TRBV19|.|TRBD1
CASSRTGVYEQYF
TGTGCCAGTAGTAGGACAGGGGTCTACGAGCAGTACTTC
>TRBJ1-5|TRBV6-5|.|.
CASSRGPYQPQHF
TGTGCCAGCAGTAGGGGTCCTTATCAGCCCCAGCATTTT
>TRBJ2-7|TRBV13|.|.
CASSLQGSYEQYF
TGTGCCAGCAGCTTGCAGGGATCCTACGAGCAGTACTTC
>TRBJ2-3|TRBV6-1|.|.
CASSELPSADTQYF
TGTGCCAGCAGTGAACTCCCTAGTGCAGATACGCAGTATTTT
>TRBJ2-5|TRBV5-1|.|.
CASSLWTAKETQYF
TGCGCCAGCAGCTTGTGGACAGCAAAAGAGACCCAGTACTTC
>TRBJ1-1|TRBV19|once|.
CASSATRNTEAFF
TGTGCCAGTAGTGCAACAAGGAACACTGAAGCTTTCTTT
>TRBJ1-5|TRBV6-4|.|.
CASSDKGVSNQPQHF
TGTGCCAGCAGTGATAAGGGGGTCAGCAATCAGCCCCAGCATTTT
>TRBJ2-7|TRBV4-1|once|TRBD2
CASSQRLAGVNEQYF
TGCGCCAGCAGCCAAAGACTAGCGGGAGTCAACGAGCAGTACTTC
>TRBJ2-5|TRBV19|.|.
CASSIDRGKKKTQYF
TGTGCCAGTAGTATAGATCGGGGAAAGAAAAAGACCCAGTACTTC
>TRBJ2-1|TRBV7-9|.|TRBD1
CASSAPGQGGVNEQFF
TGTGCCAGCAGCGCCCCGGGACAGGGGGGTGTAAATGAGCAGTTCTTC
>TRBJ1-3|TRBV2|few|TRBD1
CASRTDRAFSGNTIYF
TGTGCCAGCAGGACCGACAGGGCTTTCTCTGGAAACACCATATATTTT
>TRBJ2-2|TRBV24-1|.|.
CATKATGNTGELFF
TGTGCCACCAAGGCGACAGGGAACACCGGGGAGCTGTTTTTT
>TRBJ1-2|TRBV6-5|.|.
CASSYSTLRGYTF
TGTGCCAGCAGTTACTCAACTCTTCGGGGCTACACCTTC